This TCR beta chain appears in the sequencing data of a study of blood T cells in healthy people across ages. General study findings and limits: The CMV status of each donor remained undetermined, and this could have confounded shifts in expanded clonotypes. Underestimates were what the diversity estimates from one million T cells were considered to be.

This clonotype has only one observation. The antigen remains unidentified. The CDR3 consists of 15 residues. Trimming took off 7 bases at V and 2 bases at J, with 17 bases between the two ends. Germline V gene data show CDR1 as SGHRS and CDR2 as YFSETQ. Next came a second PCR, run for roughly 6 to 11 cycles, which used a sample-barcoded 5' primer along with a J-beta primer mix. TCRdb redid the calling of the 5' RACE reads with MiXCR, one entry per CDR3 protein. Of around 1.7 million distinct CDR3 sequences in the sample, 28% were seen once. V gene TRBV5-1 combines with J gene TRBJ2-3, with a weak D call TRBD2 (6 bases). This TCR was sampled from a woman in her thirties in good health. The sample taken for sequencing was blood. The CDR3 DNA reads as TGCGCCAGCTCGAGACTAGTCGGCGACACAGATACGCAGTATTTT. Translated: CASSRLVGDTDTQYF.